The 27 T cell receptor beta chains below were found in one sample sequenced in a study of OX40 agonist ivuxolimab in advanced cancers. Receptor libraries were prepared by the immunoSEQ multiplex PCR assay. TCRdb carries this immuneACCESS record with in-frame sequences only. Its versions omit some clonotypes, under half of them owing to an unresolved V gene in the studies checked, with the rest unexplained. This sample gives 80,000 or so clones in total; 90% of them show up just once. Jointly, the top ten make up about 1.8% of the sample. The starting material was CD4+ or CD8+ T cells sorted from blood, obtained in a trial of the OX40 agonist ivuxolimab. These receptors all come from an adult with an advanced solid tumor such as melanoma, head and neck, liver or kidney cancer.

The chain is built from TRBV6-5 and TRBJ2-5; 8 bases line up with TRBD2. There are 9 residues in the CDR3. Losses at the gene ends were 9 bases for V and 9 bases for J; bases not matched to a gene: 0. Per germline, CDR1 MNHEY and CDR2 SVGAGI. Written as DNA, the CDR3 is TGTGCCAGTAGCGGGGCCCAGTACTTC. As protein: CASSGAQYF.

The chain couples TRBV15 to TRBJ2-6; TRBD1 aligns across 7 bases. J gave up 4 bases and V 5 bases, and 17 bases lay outside the gene matches. Germline CDR1 LNHNV, CDR2 YYDKDF (reference sequence). There are 19 residues in the CDR3. The CDR3 protein is CATSPKAPGQPLGANVLTF. The CDR3 DNA follows: TGTGCCACCAGCCCTAAGGCCCCGGGACAGCCCTTGGGGGCCAACGTCCTGACTTTC.

The rearrangement uses TRBV28 and TRBJ2-5, with 7 bases that match TRBD1. The germline gives CDR1 MDHEN, CDR2 SYDVKM. CDR3 size: 15 residues. With 5 bases clipped from V and 2 bases from J, the junction kept 8 bases outside the gene matches. The CDR3 region is CASSGDRDYQETQYF. The CDR3 DNA is TGTGCCAGCAGTGGGGACAGAGATTATCAAGAGACCCAGTACTTC.

V is TRBV14 and J is TRBJ1-3; D gene ambiguous. The CDR3 spans 12 residues. V shed 2 bases and J shed 1 base, with 0 bases lying between them. CDR1 and CDR2 from the germline V gene are SGHDN and FVKESK. The CDR3 nucleotides read TGTGCCAGCAGCCAATCTGGAAACACCATATATTTT. It specifies CASSQSGNTIYF.

The chain is built from TRBV18 and TRBJ2-2; 9 nucleotides match TRBD1. CDR1 KGHSH and CDR2 LQKENI come from the germline V gene. V lost 6 bases, J lost 5 bases, and 10 bases stayed unmatched. The CDR3 length is 16 residues. The CDR3 sequence: CASSLHGQGTTGELFF. The CDR3 DNA reads TGTGCCAGCTCGCTCCACGGACAGGGGACGACCGGGGAGCTGTTTTTT.

V usage is TRBV10-1 and J usage is TRBJ2-3; D not resolved. Per the germline V gene, CDR1 is WNHNN and CDR2 is SYGVQD (reference sequence). The CDR3 loop spans 13 amino acids. V was cut by 7 bases and J by 6 bases, with 14 bases left in between. CDR3 protein: CASMELGSDTQYF. The CDR3 DNA sequence: TGCGCCAGCATGGAGCTAGGTTCGGATACGCAGTATTTT.

The chain has TRBV7-9 and TRBJ1-4, with D maybe TRBD1 (6 bases). Germline-derived CDR1 and CDR2 are SEHNR and FQNEAQ (reference sequence). The CDR3 consists of 16 residues. The ends were cut back, 5 bases at V and 6 bases at J, with 19 bases in the middle. The CDR3 DNA is TGTGCCAGCAGCCAAGGCAGGGGAGATAGCTATGAAAAACTGTTTTTT. Translation: CASSQGRGDSYEKLFF.

The chain is built from TRBV6-1 and TRBJ2-5, with 7 positions matching TRBD2. The V segment lost 6 bases and the J segment 4 bases; nucleotides outside the gene matches: 5. CDR1 is MNHNS and CDR2 is SASEGT in the germline V gene. This CDR3 is built from 13 residues. This CDR3 reads CASRKTSPETQYF. CDR3 coding DNA: TGTGCCAGCAGAAAGACTAGCCCAGAGACCCAGTACTTC.

This clone was recorded only once. This sequence joins TRBV19 and TRBJ2-1; no firm D call. V was shortened by 1 base and J by 6 bases, with 7 bases between the two germline ends. This CDR3 contains 13 residues. Germline CDR1 and CDR2: LNHDA and SQIVND (reference sequence). The CDR3 protein is CASSIALFNEQFF. In DNA form, the CDR3 reads TGTGCCAGTAGTATAGCGCTGTTCAATGAGCAGTTCTTC.

A word on this clone: One end of the junction varies from germline; a read error may be responsible. V and J are TRBV16 and TRBJ1-3; D possibly corresponds to TRBD1 (5 bases). The CDR3 runs 16 residues. From germline, CDR1 is KGHSY and CDR2 FQNENV. CDR3 DNA sequence: TGTGCCAGCAGCCGCACCTCAGGGCCCCCTGGGAACACCATATATTTT. Translation: CASSRTSGPPGNTIYF.

The chain has TRBV7-2 and TRBJ2-3, with 7 bases that match TRBD2. Germline V gene lookup returns CDR1 SGHTA and CDR2 FQGNSA. This CDR3 comprises 17 residues. V trimming: 0 bases; J trimming: 0 bases; junction bases outside the gene matches: 6. The CDR3 DNA follows: TGTGCCAGCAGCTTAGCGCCCGGCGGGGGTAGCACAGATACGCAGTATTTT. Translated, it gives CASSLAPGGGSTDTQYF.

The J gene is TRBJ1-4, the V gene TRBV10-3; 7 bases are a match to TRBD1. Germline-derived CDR1 and CDR2 are ENHRY and SYGVKD. This CDR3 has 14 residues. V was clipped by 10 bases and J by 2 bases; unmatched bases: 7. DNA of the CDR3: TGTGCCACAGGGGGAGGGCCCACTAATGAAAAACTGTTTTTT. Protein product: CATGGGPTNEKLFF.

J is TRBJ2-7 and V is TRBV29-1; D not resolved. Germline V gene lookup returns CDR1 SQVTM and CDR2 ANQGSEA. Trimming stripped 4 bases from V and 3 bases from J, with 10 bases between. The CDR3 spans 12 residues. CDR3 in amino acids: CSVGGRGYEQYF. For the CDR3, the DNA is TGCAGCGTTGGAGGCCGCGGCTACGAGCAGTACTTC.

The rearrangement links TRBV2 to TRBJ1-6; tentatively, D is TRBD1 (6 bases). Germline loops: CDR1 SNHLY, CDR2 FYNNEI. V was clipped by 8 bases and J by 11 bases, with 16 bases between them. There are 13 residues in the CDR3. The CDR3 region has the DNA TGTGCCAGCGGCAGGGGCCGAGGGACACCCCTCCACTTT. It encodes CASGRGRGTPLHF.

This clone appeared a few times. The chain has TRBV15 and TRBJ1-2; D uncertain. CDR1 and CDR2 from the germline V gene are LNHNV and YYDKDF (reference sequence). CDR3 length: 15 amino acids. Trimming pared 3 bases from V and 3 bases from J, leaving 14 bases between. CDR3 in DNA: TGTGCCACCAGCAGGAACAGAGGGCTTCACTATGGCTACACCTTC. The encoded protein is CATSRNRGLHYGYTF.

This clone was found once. CDR3 loop: CATSNYKGQTSGCTF. The CDR3 nucleotides read TGTGCCACGTCCAACTACAAGGGACAGACTTCGGGTTGCACCTTC. This chain uses TRBV6-5 with TRBJ1-2; 7 bases align to TRBD1. With 10 bases clipped from V and 13 bases from J, the junction kept 24 bases outside the gene matches. The CDR3 length is 15 residues. The V gene's germline CDR1 is MNHEY and CDR2 SVGAGI.

V and J are TRBV11-2 and TRBJ2-2; possibly TRBD2 for D (6 bases). Germline CDR1 is SGHAT and CDR2 is FQNNGV. Deletions cut 5 bases from V and 7 bases from J, with 17 bases between. The CDR3 totals 15 residues. This CDR3 reads CASSPRDFPFGELFF. The CDR3 bases are TGTGCCAGCAGCCCTCGGGACTTCCCGTTCGGGGAGCTGTTTTTT.

The chain joins TRBV7-9 to TRBJ1-1, with TRBD1 matching 8 bases. Trimming took 6 bases from V and 1 from J; bases not matched to a gene: 4. CDR1 is SEHNR and CDR2 is FQNEAQ in the germline V gene (reference sequence). There are 14 residues in the CDR3. The CDR3 DNA sequence: TGTGCCAGCAGGGCGACAGGGGCGAACACTGAAGCTTTCTTT. This encodes CASRATGANTEAFF.

This clone is a singleton in its sample. The chain is built from TRBV7-9 and TRBJ2-5, with a weak D call TRBD1 (5 bases). Germline V lookup: CDR1 SEHNR, CDR2 FQNEAQ (reference sequence). V was pared by 5 bases and J by 4 bases, with 11 bases between. The CDR3 is 13 amino acids. Written as DNA, the CDR3 is TGTGCCAGCAGCCAGGGCCTCGGAGAGACCCAGTACTTC. The encoded protein is CASSQGLGETQYF.

V usage is TRBV6-1 and J usage is TRBJ1-5; tentatively, D is TRBD1 (6 bases). The CDR3 has 16 residues. Trimming left V 0 bases short and J 6 bases short, with 15 bases between. The germline gives CDR1 MNHNS, CDR2 SASEGT. The CDR3 protein is CASSEAGSGDRQPQHF. The CDR3 DNA is TGTGCCAGCAGTGAAGCGGGGTCAGGGGATCGTCAGCCCCAGCATTTT.

A single count supports this clone. This chain connects TRBV27 to TRBJ2-4, with D hard to call. Germline V gene data show CDR1 as MNHEY and CDR2 as SMNVEV (reference sequence). CDR3 size: 15 residues. V was clipped by 5 bases and J by 0 bases, with 11 bases between them. The CDR3 region is CASSPRLLAKNIQYF. The DNA of the CDR3 is TGTGCCAGCAGTCCGAGACTCCTAGCCAAAAACATTCAGTACTTC.

The chain combines TRBV13 with TRBJ2-1, with D unclear. The CDR3 sequence is 12 residues long. The V end lost 5 bases, the J end lost 5 bases, and 7 bases lay between the germline ends. Germline V gene sequence: CDR1 PRHDT, CDR2 FYEKMQ (reference sequence). The CDR3 is CASSPLNNEQFF. The CDR3 coding sequence is TGTGCCAGCAGCCCCTTGAACAATGAGCAGTTCTTC.

The chain couples TRBV11-2 to TRBJ2-7; D not certain. Germline V gene lookup returns CDR1 SGHAT and CDR2 FQNNGV. Trimming removed 2 bases at V and 3 bases at J, with 14 bases between. The CDR3 runs to 15 residues. Here the CDR3 reads CASSLQPEAFYEQYF. DNA of the CDR3: TGTGCCAGCAGCTTACAACCAGAGGCATTCTACGAGCAGTACTTC. Complete variable domain (other parts from reference TRBV11-2 and TRBJ2-7): EAGVAQSPRYKIIEKRQSVAFWCNPISGHATLYWYQQILGQGPKLLIQFQNNGVVDDSQLPKDRFSAERLKGVDSTLKIQPAKLEDSAVYLCASSLQPEAFYEQYFGPGTRLTVT.

This rearrangement joins TRBV7-8 to TRBJ1-1; 7 positions agree with TRBD1. The CDR3 runs to 15 residues. Germline V gives CDR1 SGHVS, CDR2 FQNEAQ. J was trimmed by 0 bases and V by 5 bases; bases with no gene match: 6. CDR3 in DNA: TGTGCCAGCAGCCCACGGGACAGTATGAACACTGAAGCTTTCTTT. It yields the protein CASSPRDSMNTEAFF. The entire variable domain, with the rest obtained from reference TRBV7-8 and TRBJ1-1, is as follows: GAGVSQSPRYKVAKRGQDVALRCDPISGHVSLFWYQQALGQGPEFLTYFQNEAQLDKSGLPSDRFFAERPEGSVSTLKIQRTQQEDSAVYLCASSPRDSMNTEAFFGQGTRLTVV.

This clone was seen just once. The chain recombines TRBV27 with TRBJ2-3, with D unresolved. Trimming pared 5 bases from V and 7 bases from J, leaving 10 bases between. This CDR3 comprises 12 residues. Germline CDR1 reads MNHEY; CDR2 reads SMNVEV (reference sequence). For the CDR3, the DNA is TGTGCCAGCAGTACGGCAAGGAATACGCAGTATTTT. Translating gives CASSTARNTQYF.

The chain couples TRBV6-1 to TRBJ2-7, with D maybe TRBD1 (5 bases). The germline gives CDR1 MNHNS, CDR2 SASEGT. The CDR3 covers 12 residues. Between the trimmed V and J ends, which lost 7 bases and 5 bases, there was a span of 12 bases. The CDR3 DNA sequence: TGTGCCAGCACACTCAGGGCCAACGAGCAGTACTTC. It yields the protein CASTLRANEQYF.

The chain links TRBV7-8 to TRBJ2-5; 8 nucleotides line up with TRBD1. Germline V CDR1 and CDR2: SGHVS, FQNEAQ. V gave up 5 bases and J gave up 3 bases; unmatched junction bases: 2. This CDR3 contains 13 residues. The CDR3, as DNA: TGTGCCAGCAGCGAGGGACAGGAAGAGACCCAGTACTTC. Residues: CASSEGQEETQYF.